This entry lists 18 T cell receptor beta chains sequenced from one sample in a study of shared clonotypes between healthy human individuals. TCRdb's copy holds only in-frame clones and misses some; the assay was immunoSEQ multiplex PCR. The table records around 1.5 million clones, 95% to 99% of them present only once. The sample comprised naive CD4+ T cells sorted from blood. Subset given: CD45RA+ positively selected. These receptors were taken from a man aged 25 to 45 in good health.

The chain joins TRBV6-1 to TRBJ2-3, with 7 bases lining up with TRBD1. The V and J ends lost 6 bases and 0 bases, in that order; junction bases with no gene match: 6. Germline V CDR1 and CDR2: MNHNS, SASEGT. The CDR3 runs to 15 residues. In DNA form, the CDR3 reads TGTGCCAGCAGCTCCACAGGGGCTAGCACAGATACGCAGTATTTT. It yields the protein CASSSTGASTDTQYF.

The chain combines TRBV11-3 with TRBJ2-1; the match to TRBD2 covers 7 bases. The V gene end was trimmed by 2 bases and the J gene end by 2 bases; junction bases not matched to a gene: 6. This CDR3 is built from 16 residues. Germline assignment: CDR1 SGHNT and CDR2 YENEEA. The CDR3 spells CASSLRVTSTYNEQFF. Written as DNA, the CDR3 is TGTGCCAGCAGCTTAAGGGTGACTAGCACCTACAATGAGCAGTTCTTC. The full variable domain, in which reference TRBV11-3 and TRBJ2-1 provide the parts outside the CDR3, is EAGVVQSPRYKIIEKKQPVAFWCNPISGHNTLYWYLQNLGQGPELLIRYENEEAVDDSQLPKDRFSAERLKGVDSTLKIQPAELGDSAVYLCASSLRVTSTYNEQFFGPGTRLTVL.

The rearrangement links TRBV5-1 to TRBJ2-2, with D possibly matching TRBD1 (5 bases). Germline loops: CDR1 SGHRS, CDR2 YFSETQ. The CDR3 loop spans 16 amino acids. Deletions cut 4 bases from V and 6 bases from J, with 19 bases between. This CDR3 reads CASSIDSPRVSGELFF. The CDR3 DNA is TGCGCCAGCAGCATCGACAGCCCAAGGGTCTCCGGGGAGCTGTTTTTT.

The chain couples TRBV19 to TRBJ2-3, with D hard to call. The CDR3 totals 12 residues. Per the germline V gene, CDR1 is LNHDA and CDR2 is SQIVND (reference sequence). V gave up 4 bases and J gave up 5 bases, with 7 bases separating them. CDR3 sequence: CASSNLEDTQYF. The DNA for the CDR3 is TGTGCCAGTAGTAACCTAGAAGATACGCAGTATTTT.

This chain's CDR3 is CATSRDLTALSGTDTQYF. Written as DNA, the CDR3 is TGTGCCACCAGCAGAGATCTGACAGCCCTCAGTGGCACAGATACGCAGTATTTT. This chain links TRBV15 with TRBJ2-3, with D maybe TRBD1 (5 bases). CDR1 LNHNV and CDR2 YYDKDF come from the germline V gene (reference sequence). V gave up 0 bases and J gave up 1 base, with 17 bases separating them. CDR3 length: 18 amino acids.

The chain joins TRBV6-4 to TRBJ2-1, with D perhaps given as TRBD1 or TRBD2 (5 bases each). Deletions cut 2 bases from V and 12 bases from J, with 14 bases between. Germline V gives CDR1 MRHNA, CDR2 SNTAGT. This CDR3 contains 13 residues. The CDR3 nucleotides read TGTGCCAGCAGTGACCCCACTAGGGGCGGGCAGTTCTTC. This encodes CASSDPTRGGQFF.

Notes on this clone: An end of the junction does not agree with germline; a read error may underlie this. In DNA, the CDR3 is TGCAGCGTTGAGTCCGGGCGGTACGCCTTC. Its translation is CSVESGRYAF. The rearrangement joins TRBV29-1 to TRBJ1-2; no clear D. The CDR3 spans 10 residues. CDR1 and CDR2 (germline): SQVTM, ANQGSEA. Full variable domain (remainder filled in from reference TRBV29-1 and TRBJ1-2): SAVISQKPSRDICQRGTSLTIQCQVDSQVTMMFWYRQQPGQSLTLIATANQGSEATYESGFVIDKFPISRPNLTFSTLTVSNMSPEDSSIYLCSVESGRYAFGSGTRLTVV.

The chain uses TRBV7-2 and TRBJ2-3; D unresolved. The V end was cut by 5 bases, the J end by 0 bases, with 18 bases between. CDR1 is SGHTA, CDR2 FQGNSA, per germline. The CDR3 has 17 residues. CDR3 amino acids: CASSPRSRLSSTDTQYF. In nucleotides, the CDR3 is TGTGCCAGCAGCCCCCGTTCCAGGCTTTCGAGCACAGATACGCAGTATTTT.

The gene calls are TRBV5-8 and TRBJ2-1; D uncertain. Germline-derived CDR1 and CDR2 are SGHTS and YDEGEE. This CDR3 region has 12 residues. The V gene lost 0 bases and the J gene lost 9 bases, with 7 bases spanning the gap. The CDR3 DNA is TGTGCCAGCAGCTTGGTACAAGTTGAGCAGTTCTTC. Translated, it gives CASSLVQVEQFF.

The rearrangement uses TRBV27 and TRBJ2-2; D gene uncertain. V lost 2 bases, J lost 6 bases, and 10 bases lay in between. This CDR3 region has 14 residues. CDR1 and CDR2 from the germline V gene are MNHEY and SMNVEV (reference sequence). The CDR3 DNA follows: TGTGCCAGCAGTTTAGACCACCCCCCCGGGGAGCTGTTTTTT. It encodes CASSLDHPPGELFF.

CDR3 protein: CASSHQGSATEAFF. The CDR3 DNA reads TGCGCCAGCAGCCATCAAGGGTCCGCCACTGAAGCTTTCTTT. This chain joins TRBV5-1 and TRBJ1-1; D unclear. The CDR3 is 14 residues long. The germline gives CDR1 SGHRS, CDR2 YFSETQ. The ends were cut back, 4 bases at V and 4 bases at J, with 14 bases in the middle.

The chain recombines TRBV28 with TRBJ2-5, with 11 bases aligning to TRBD1. The V gene's germline CDR1 is MDHEN and CDR2 SYDVKM. J was trimmed by 4 bases and V by 2 bases; bases with no gene match: 12. This CDR3 is 18 amino acids long. The CDR3 spells CASSLTRGQGDTGETQYF. The CDR3, as DNA: TGTGCCAGCAGTTTAACGCGGGGACAGGGGGATACGGGAGAGACCCAGTACTTC.

This sequence joins TRBV7-2 and TRBJ2-7, with D maybe TRBD2 (6 bases). CDR1 and CDR2 from the germline V gene are SGHTA and FQGNSA. Trimming cost V 3 bases and J 3 bases, with 21 bases left between them. The CDR3 spans 17 residues. The CDR3 sequence is CASSLEGGSSGYYEQYF. The CDR3 nucleotides are TGTGCCAGCAGCTTGGAGGGAGGTTCAAGCGGGTACTACGAGCAGTACTTC.

The J gene is TRBJ1-5, the V gene TRBV19, with TRBD1 matching over 12 bases. Germline V lookup: CDR1 LNHDA, CDR2 SQIVND (reference sequence). The CDR3 is 20 amino acids. The V and J ends lost 5 bases and 2 bases, in that order; junction bases with no gene match: 16. CDR3 nucleotides: TGTGCCAGTAGTGCCCGGAACCGGGACAGGGGGCGAAGAGGCAATCAGCCCCAGCATTTT. Its protein is CASSARNRDRGRRGNQPQHF.

The CDR3: CASSPDTGKGAQHF. CDR3 in DNA: TGCGCCAGCAGCCCGGACACAGGAAAAGGAGCCCAGCATTTT. This chain joins TRBV5-1 and TRBJ1-5; D is perhaps TRBD1 (5 bases). This CDR3 has 14 amino acids. Per the germline V gene, CDR1 is SGHRS and CDR2 is YFSETQ. V was cut by 4 bases and J by 11 bases, with 19 bases left in between.

Concerning this clone itself: Additional DNA sequences in this sample encode the identical CDR3. The V and J genes are TRBV4-1 and TRBJ2-1, with TRBD1 as a possible D gene (5 bases). This CDR3 comprises 16 residues. The germline V gene has CDR1 MGHRA and CDR2 YSYEKL. The V end was cut by 0 bases, the J end by 0 bases, with 9 bases between. Here the CDR3 DNA reads TGCGCCAGCAGCCAAGAAACAGGTAGCTCCTACAATGAGCAGTTCTTC. Its translation is CASSQETGSSYNEQFF.

The rearrangement uses TRBV6-5 and TRBJ2-5; TRBD2 might be the D (7 bases). Germline CDR1 and CDR2: MNHEY and SVGAGI. The CDR3 runs to 13 residues. Trimming took off 5 bases at V and 6 bases at J, with 13 bases between the two ends. Written as DNA, the CDR3 is TGTGCCAGCAGTGGGGGCGGGGGAAAGACCCAGTACTTC. Its protein is CASSGGGGKTQYF.

V and J are TRBV5-6 and TRBJ1-1; D remains ambiguous. V lost 1 base to trimming and J lost 0 bases, with 10 bases between them. Germline V gene sequence: CDR1 SGHDT, CDR2 YYEEEE. This CDR3 comprises 15 residues. The CDR3 nucleotides read TGTGCCAGCAGCTTGCCCCCCGGGATGAACACTGAAGCTTTCTTT. Translated, it gives CASSLPPGMNTEAFF.